Listed below are T cell receptor beta chains from one sample, sequenced in a study of T cell repertoires in cytomegalovirus infection. For these TCRs, the target antigens are not known. Each CDR3 protein gets one entry after TCRdb re-called the reads with MiXCR. The table includes 150,000 or so distinct CDR3 sequences, 20% to 25% detected once. The specimen comprised CD8+ T cells from cultured PBMCs, sampled from culture after CMV antigen stimulation. The receptors shown here come from a human donor in good health (CMV status not recorded). Some clones in this sample may be carry-over from other donors' samples. The CDR3 runs from the conserved cysteine through the conserved F or W. Fields, in order: D gene, J gene, clone size, V gene, CDR3 DNA, CDR3 protein. The D gene is left open where the match is weak. Not all rows give a size; the values are once, few, many and, for expanded clones, a class.

D gene: TRBD1; J gene: TRBJ2-7; clone size: many; V gene: TRBV6-1; CDR3 DNA: TGTGCCAGCAGAACCGGACAGGGGCCAGACTCCTACGAGCAGTACTTC; CDR3 protein: CASRTGQGPDSYEQYF
D gene: TRBD1; J gene: TRBJ1-4; clone size: few; V gene: TRBV6-5; CDR3 DNA: TGTGCCAGCAGTGCTGACAGGGTGATGTTGGCTACTAATGAAAAACTGTTTTTT; CDR3 protein: CASSADRVMLATNEKLFF
D gene: -; J gene: TRBJ2-7; clone size: few; V gene: TRBV12-3/TRBV12-4; CDR3 DNA: TGTGCCAGCAGTTTAGGGACAACCTACGAGCAGTACTTC; CDR3 protein: CASSLGTTYEQYF
D gene: -; J gene: TRBJ2-3; clone size: few; V gene: TRBV7-9; CDR3 DNA: TGTGCCAGCAGCTTAGAGGCAGATACGCAGTATTTT; CDR3 protein: CASSLEADTQYF
D gene: -; J gene: TRBJ2-7; clone size: few; V gene: TRBV6-1; CDR3 DNA: TGTGCCAGCACAGGCAGCCGGGGCGAGCAGTACTTC; CDR3 protein: CASTGSRGEQYF
D gene: TRBD2; J gene: TRBJ2-3; clone size: -; V gene: TRBV7-2; CDR3 DNA: TGTGCCAGCAGCCGACTAGCGGGGGGTCCAGATACGCAGTATTTT; CDR3 protein: CASSRLAGGPDTQYF
D gene: TRBD1; J gene: TRBJ2-7; clone size: -; V gene: TRBV6-5; CDR3 DNA: TGTGCCAGCAGTTATACCACAGGGGGCGAATCTGGCGAGCAGTACTTC; CDR3 protein: CASSYTTGGESGEQYF
D gene: -; J gene: TRBJ2-1; clone size: -; V gene: TRBV5-8; CDR3 DNA: TGTGCCAGCAGCTTGGAGACCGGCGGGGCGCGCTACAATGAGCAGTTCTTC; CDR3 protein: CASSLETGGARYNEQFF
D gene: -; J gene: TRBJ2-2; clone size: -; V gene: TRBV12-3/TRBV12-4; CDR3 DNA: TGTGCCAGCAGTTCTCCAACCAGGTCCCTAAGCACCGGGGAGCTGTTTTTT; CDR3 protein: CASSSPTRSLSTGELFF
D gene: -; J gene: TRBJ1-1; clone size: many; V gene: TRBV27; CDR3 DNA: TGTGCCAGCAGTTTATCGTTACTGAACACTGAAGCTTTCTTT; CDR3 protein: CASSLSLLNTEAFF
D gene: -; J gene: TRBJ1-4; clone size: -; V gene: TRBV28; CDR3 DNA: TGTGCCAGCAGTCCGTGGGAGAGAACTAATGAAAAACTGTTTTTT; CDR3 protein: CASSPWERTNEKLFF
D gene: TRBD2; J gene: TRBJ2-7; clone size: many; V gene: TRBV20-1; CDR3 DNA: TGCAGTGCTAGAGAAGACCTAGCGGGGGGACGTAATCAGGGCGAGCAGTACTTC; CDR3 protein: CSAREDLAGGRNQGEQYF
D gene: -; J gene: TRBJ2-1; clone size: many; V gene: TRBV2; CDR3 DNA: TGTGCCAGCAGTGAAGCCTTGAGGGACAATACCGATGAGCAGTTCTTC; CDR3 protein: CASSEALRDNTDEQFF
D gene: -; J gene: TRBJ2-7; clone size: -; V gene: TRBV4-1; CDR3 DNA: TGCGCCAGCAGCCAAACCTTAGCGAGGGGAAGATACGAGCAGTACTTC; CDR3 protein: CASSQTLARGRYEQYF
D gene: -; J gene: TRBJ1-1; clone size: -; V gene: TRBV5-6; CDR3 DNA: TGTGCCATCCAACGTGGGCTGAACACTGAAGCTTTCTTT; CDR3 protein: CAIQRGLNTEAFF
D gene: -; J gene: TRBJ1-2; clone size: -; V gene: TRBV12-3/TRBV12-4; CDR3 DNA: TGTGCCAGCAGTTTTGGGTTGGTTGGGGGGAAGGACAACTATGGCTACACCTTC; CDR3 protein: CASSFGLVGGKDNYGYTF
D gene: TRBD1; J gene: TRBJ1-1; clone size: -; V gene: TRBV7-9; CDR3 DNA: TGTGCCAGCAGCTTACGAGCAGGGGGCGCGAACACTGAAGCTTTCTTT; CDR3 protein: CASSLRAGGANTEAFF
D gene: -; J gene: TRBJ2-3; clone size: -; V gene: TRBV7-2; CDR3 DNA: TGTGCCAGCAGCTTAGAGCCCCCAAACCCCACAGATACGCAGTATTTT; CDR3 protein: CASSLEPPNPTDTQYF
D gene: -; J gene: TRBJ2-7; clone size: few; V gene: TRBV4-1; CDR3 DNA: TGCGCCAGCAGCCAAGACGGGGGCACCTACGAGCAGTACTTC; CDR3 protein: CASSQDGGTYEQYF
D gene: -; J gene: TRBJ1-2; clone size: -; V gene: TRBV7-2; CDR3 DNA: TGTGCCAGCAGCCCCTCAGGGCCTCTAAATGGCTACACCTTC; CDR3 protein: CASSPSGPLNGYTF
D gene: -; J gene: TRBJ1-6; clone size: once; V gene: TRBV7-6; CDR3 DNA: TGTGCCAGCAGCTTAGCGGTGGCAGGGGCGGAGAAAAGCTCACCCCTCCACTTT; CDR3 protein: CASSLAVAGAEKSSPLHF
D gene: -; J gene: TRBJ2-7; clone size: -; V gene: TRBV7-2; CDR3 DNA: TGTGCCAGCAGCGCGGGTTTTGGCTCCTACGAGCAGTACTTC; CDR3 protein: CASSAGFGSYEQYF
D gene: TRBD2; J gene: TRBJ2-1; clone size: once; V gene: TRBV4-1; CDR3 DNA: TGCGCCAGCAGCCCCCTCCTTAGCGGGGGGAGTAGCTCCTACAATGAGCAGTTCTTC; CDR3 protein: CASSPLLSGGSSSYNEQFF
D gene: -; J gene: TRBJ1-6; clone size: few; V gene: TRBV6-1; CDR3 DNA: TGTGCCAGCAGTGAAGCCGGGAGCTATAATTCACCCCTCCACTTT; CDR3 protein: CASSEAGSYNSPLHF
D gene: -; J gene: TRBJ2-1; clone size: -; V gene: TRBV12-3/TRBV12-4; CDR3 DNA: TGTGCCAGCAGTTTAGCAGGGGGGATATTCGATGAGCAGTTCTTC; CDR3 protein: CASSLAGGIFDEQFF
D gene: -; J gene: TRBJ1-1; clone size: many; V gene: TRBV7-6; CDR3 DNA: TGTGCCAGCAGCCCCTACAGGAACACTGAAGCTTTCTTT; CDR3 protein: CASSPYRNTEAFF
D gene: -; J gene: TRBJ2-2; clone size: few; V gene: TRBV4-3; CDR3 DNA: TGCGCCAGCAGCCAAGGGAGGGGCACGTACACCGGGGAGCTGTTTTTT; CDR3 protein: CASSQGRGTYTGELFF